The 15 T cell receptor beta chains in this list originate from one sample, sequenced in a study of shared clonotypes between healthy human individuals. Generated by immunoSEQ multiplex PCR, the TCRdb table keeps only in-frame clones and is missing some. Seen here are more than 1 million clones, 78% observed once, and the top ten hold 0.5% to 0.6%. Sample: memory CD4+ T cells from PBMCs. Subset meaning: CD45RA-negative fraction. These receptors originate from a man younger than 35 in good health. Some clones in this sample may be carry-over from other donors' samples.

The chain links TRBV5-4 to TRBJ2-3; TRBD2 matches at 14 bases. CDR3 length equals 17 residues. Germline values: CDR1 SGHNT, CDR2 YYREEE (reference sequence). Trimming cost V 3 bases and J 2 bases; bases outside gene matches: 5. CDR3 loop: CASSSGGLAGVTDTQYF. The CDR3, as DNA: TGTGCCAGCAGCTCGGGGGGACTAGCGGGGGTCACAGATACGCAGTATTTT.

Regarding this clone: The likely explanation is a read error, given a far larger clone one base away. The chain uses TRBV6-5 and TRBJ2-7; 9 bases are shared with TRBD1. In germline, CDR1 is MNHEY, CDR2 SVGAGI. CDR3 length: 13 amino acids. The ends lost 6 bases at V and 1 base at J; junction bases unmatched: 1. The CDR3 DNA sequence: TGTGCCAGCAGGGGACAGGGTTCCTACGAGCAGTACTTC. Translating gives CASRGQGSYEQYF.

Concerning this clone: Different DNA sequences within this sample yield the same CDR3. The chain carries TRBV7-2 and TRBJ2-1, with 14 bases matching TRBD2. J was trimmed by 6 bases and V by 4 bases; bases with no gene match: 2. Germline V lookup: CDR1 SGHTA, CDR2 FQGNSA. The CDR3 sequence is 15 residues long. The CDR3 DNA reads as TGTGCCAGCAGCTCGGGACTAGCGGGAGTCAATGAGCAGTTCTTC. Amino acid sequence: CASSSGLAGVNEQFF.

This chain connects TRBV28 to TRBJ2-7, with D possibly being TRBD1 or TRBD2 (6 bases each). CDR3 length: 15 amino acids. V gave up 4 bases and J gave up 6 bases, with 19 bases separating them. Per germline, CDR1 MDHEN and CDR2 SYDVKM. CDR3 sequence: CASSSGGKVYGEQYF. The DNA for the CDR3 is TGTGCCAGCAGTTCCGGGGGCAAAGTTTATGGCGAGCAGTACTTC.

This clone was seen once. The rearrangement joins TRBV5-6 to TRBJ2-2; 9 bases are a match to TRBD1. V dropped 3 bases and J dropped 7; count of bases not matched to a gene: 4. Per germline, CDR1 SGHDT and CDR2 YYEEEE. The CDR3 extends over 14 amino acids. Written as DNA, the CDR3 is TGTGCCAGCAGCTGGACAGGGGTTAACGGGGAGCTGTTTTTT. Residues: CASSWTGVNGELFF.

The rearrangement joins TRBV15 to TRBJ2-1, with TRBD2 matching 9 bases. The ends lost 3 bases at V and 0 bases at J; junction bases unmatched: 3. The CDR3 consists of 16 residues. Per the germline V gene, CDR1 is LNHNV and CDR2 is YYDKDF (reference sequence). In DNA form, the CDR3 reads TGTGCCACCAGCAGTGATAGCGGGAGCTCCTACAATGAGCAGTTCTTC. Its translation: CATSSDSGSSYNEQFF. Full variable domain (missing parts from reference TRBV15 and TRBJ2-1): DAMVIQNPRYQVTQFGKPVTLSCSQTLNHNVMYWYQQKSSQAPKLLFHYYDKDFNNEADTPDNFQSRRPNTSFCFLDIRSPGLGDTAMYLCATSSDSGSSYNEQFFGPGTRLTVL.

The rearrangement uses TRBV11-1 and TRBJ2-5, with 9 bases lining up with TRBD1. The J call may be in error: the DNA end matches TRBJ2-7 better. Germline CDR1 reads SGHAT; CDR2 reads FQDESV (reference sequence). The CDR3 is made up of 17 amino acids. CDR3 nucleotides: TGTGCCAGCGCGTCTCATACCTCCGGACAGGGGCTATACGAGCAGTACTTC. Translated, it gives CASASHTSGQGLYEQYF.

This chain joins TRBV5-1 and TRBJ2-3; the D gene could be TRBD1 or TRBD2 (5 bases each). Trimming took 4 bases from V and 6 from J, leaving 18 bases between them. The germline V gene has CDR1 SGHRS and CDR2 YFSETQ. This CDR3 region has 15 residues. In nucleotides, the CDR3 is TGCGCCAGCAGCGGGGGTGATAGCCCCTACGATACGCAGTATTTT. Amino acids: CASSGGDSPYDTQYF.

CDR3 in DNA: TGCGCCAGCAGCTTCCAAGCCCCTAGCGGGAGCGGAGAGCAGTTCTTC. Amino acid sequence: CASSFQAPSGSGEQFF. V is TRBV5-1 and J is TRBJ2-1, with 10 bases lining up with TRBD2. Germline V gives CDR1 SGHRS, CDR2 YFSETQ. The CDR3 is 16 amino acids. Trimming cost V 2 bases and J 10 bases; bases outside gene matches: 12.

This chain links TRBV7-2 with TRBJ1-2, with D maybe TRBD1 (6 bases). V dropped 5 bases and J dropped 5 bases, with 15 bases sitting between them. There are 14 residues in the CDR3. Germline CDR1 is SGHTA and CDR2 is FQGNSA. CDR3: CASSPRRTAYGYTF. The CDR3 bases are TGTGCCAGCAGCCCACGTAGGACAGCTTATGGCTACACCTTC.

In the case of this clone: Other DNA sequences from this sample encode an identical CDR3 as well. The chain carries TRBV5-6 and TRBJ1-5, with D hard to call. Germline assignment: CDR1 SGHDT and CDR2 YYEEEE. V gave up 3 bases and J gave up 5 bases, with 6 bases separating them. This CDR3 has 12 residues. The CDR3 bases are TGTGCCAGCAGCTCGCTCGATCAGCCCCAGCATTTT. It codes for CASSSLDQPQHF. Variable domain in full (rest from reference TRBV5-6 and TRBJ1-5): DAGVTQSPTHLIKTRGQQVTLRCSPKSGHDTVSWYQQALGQGPQFIFQYYEEEERQRGNFPDRFSGHQFPNYSSELNVNALLLGDSALYLCASSSLDQPQHFGDGTRLSIL.

This chain joins TRBV7-9 and TRBJ1-5; D uncertain. The CDR3 is made up of 13 amino acids. The V gene's germline CDR1 is SEHNR and CDR2 FQNEAQ (reference sequence). The V end was cut by 1 base, the J end by 6 bases, with 7 bases between. The CDR3 DNA sequence: TGTGCCAGCAGCTTAGGGGAAGGTCAGCCCCAGCATTTT. Protein: CASSLGEGQPQHF.

V usage is TRBV28 and J usage is TRBJ1-1; possibly TRBD1 for D (6 bases). Trimming cost V 6 bases and J 7 bases, with 18 bases left between them. The length of the CDR3 is 14 residues. Germline lookup yields CDR1 MDHEN and CDR2 SYDVKM. DNA for the CDR3: TGTGCCAGCAGGATACCCCCGACAGGAGGTGAAGCTTTCTTT. This translates into CASRIPPTGGEAFF.

This clone was detected only a few times. J is TRBJ2-2 and V is TRBV30; a possible D gene is TRBD1 (5 bases). This CDR3 region has 19 residues. Trimming took 2 bases from V and 3 from J, leaving 25 bases between them. In germline, CDR1 is GTSNPN, CDR2 SVGIG (reference sequence). The chain's CDR3 is CAWSPFWVGRRFDTGELFF. Written as DNA, the CDR3 is TGTGCCTGGAGTCCTTTCTGGGTGGGGCGCCGTTTCGACACCGGGGAGCTGTTTTTT.

The V gene is TRBV6-1, the J gene TRBJ1-4; weak D call: TRBD1 (6 bases). V lost 3 bases and J lost 17, with 13 bases in between. From germline, CDR1 is MNHNS and CDR2 SASEGT. CDR3 length: 11 residues. The CDR3 DNA reads as TGTGCCAGCAGTGACGGGGGACATGTCTTTTTT. Its translation: CASSDGGHVFF.